This entry lists 8 T cell receptor beta chains sequenced from one sample in a study of blood T cell repertoires in COVID-19. The data were produced by immunoSEQ multiplex PCR, yet TCRdb's version contains in-frame clones alone and is incomplete. The sample contains 200,000 to 250,000 clones, approximately 83% of which appear only once. Sequenced: peripheral blood. Source of these receptors: a woman in her twenties or thirties who had recovered from COVID-19.

The chain couples TRBV4-1 to TRBJ1-5, with no clear D. Trimming left V 1 base short and J 3 bases short, with 10 bases between. Germline CDR1 and CDR2: MGHRA and YSYEKL. The length of the CDR3 is 15 residues. For the CDR3, the DNA is TGCGCCAGCAGCCAAGCTAGATCCATCAATCAGCCCCAGCATTTT. Translated: CASSQARSINQPQHF.

This chain connects TRBV11-2 to TRBJ2-1; the match to TRBD2 covers 9 bases. Germline lookup yields CDR1 SGHAT and CDR2 FQNNGV. The CDR3 runs 16 residues. V dropped 5 bases and J dropped 5; count of bases not matched to a gene: 10. CDR3 bases: TGTGCCAGCAGCGCCCCAATAGCGGGAGTCAACAATGAGCAGTTCTTC. Translated: CASSAPIAGVNNEQFF.

The genes are TRBV19 and TRBJ2-1; 8 nucleotides line up with TRBD2. The germline gives CDR1 LNHDA, CDR2 SQIVND (reference sequence). The CDR3 is 15 residues long. The trim removed 5 bases at V and 7 bases at J, leaving 10 bases unmatched. This CDR3 is CASSPGRALVNEQFF. The CDR3 DNA reads TGTGCCAGTAGTCCCGGGAGGGCCCTTGTAAATGAGCAGTTCTTC.

This chain connects TRBV12-5 to TRBJ1-5; 7 nucleotides line up with TRBD1. The CDR3 extends over 15 amino acids. CDR1 is LGHNT and CDR2 is FRNRAP in the germline V gene. Trimming removed 5 bases from V and 5 bases from J; junction bases left unmatched: 9. CDR3 bases: TGTGCTAGTGGTGGGGACAGTCGCAACCATCAGCCCCAGCATTTT. Translation gives CASGGDSRNHQPQHF.

This clone was observed a few times. The V call is TRBV3-1 (or the pseudogene TRBV3-2), the J call TRBJ1-3; perhaps TRBD1 as D (5 bases). Trimming took off 2 bases at V and 4 bases at J, with 12 bases between the two ends. This CDR3 has 15 residues. Looked up from germline, CDR1 is LGHDT and CDR2 is YNNKEL (reference sequence). The CDR3 DNA follows: TGTGCCAGCAGCCAAAGGTCGGACAAAGGAAACACCATATATTTT. It codes for CASSQRSDKGNTIYF.

The chain has TRBV6-5 and TRBJ2-7; 7 bases fit TRBD2. J was trimmed by 2 bases and V by 6 bases; bases with no gene match: 10. The CDR3 covers 15 residues. Germline CDR1 MNHEY, CDR2 SVGAGI. The CDR3 DNA reads TGTGCCAGCAGCCCCCCCGGGACTATAACCTACGAGCAGTACTTC. Translating it yields CASSPPGTITYEQYF.

V gene TRBV6-1 combines with J gene TRBJ2-3, with 12 bases identical to TRBD2. Germline CDR1 is MNHNS and CDR2 is SASEGT. CDR3 length: 15 residues. The J segment lost 7 bases and the V segment lost 1 base, leaving 3 bases of the junction unmatched. In DNA form, the CDR3 reads TGTGCCAGCAGTGAAGGGACTAGCGGGACATATACGCAGTATTTT. Amino acid sequence: CASSEGTSGTYTQYF.

This chain links TRBV7-3 with TRBJ1-6; perhaps TRBD1 as D (5 bases). This CDR3 region has 13 residues. The germline V and J ends were trimmed by 2 bases and 9 bases, with 8 bases remaining between them. The germline CDR1 and CDR2 sequences are SGHTA and FQGTGA. In nucleotides, the CDR3 is TGTGCCAGCAGCTTATCAGGGTCTTCACCCCTCCACTTT. This gives the protein CASSLSGSSPLHF.